These 17 T cell receptor beta chains were all obtained from the same sample, sequenced in a study of T cell repertoires in cytomegalovirus infection. TCRdb redid the calling of the reads with MiXCR, one entry per CDR3 protein. Of about 530,000 distinct CDR3 sequences listed, about 25% are singletons. The sample comprised PBMCs. Every receptor here comes from a human donor in good health (CMV status not recorded). Some clones in this sample may be carry-over from other donors' samples.

V usage is TRBV25-1 and J usage is TRBJ2-2, with a weak D call TRBD1 (5 bases). The germline V gene has CDR1 MGHDK and CDR2 SYGVNS. This CDR3 is 17 amino acids long. V was pared by 1 base and J by 6 bases, with 18 bases between. The CDR3 DNA follows: TGTGCCAGCAGTGAATTAAGGGGTTCGGTCAAGGCCGGGGAGCTGTTTTTT. Its translation: CASSELRGSVKAGELFF.

This clonotype was detected once. The rearrangement joins TRBV9 to TRBJ2-1, with 15 bases that match TRBD2. In germline, CDR1 is SGDLS, CDR2 YYNGEE. There are 18 residues in the CDR3. V lost 4 bases to trimming and J lost 4 bases; unmatched junction nucleotides: 9. CDR3 DNA: TGTGCCAGCAGCCTAGGACTAGCGGGAGGGCCCCAATACAATGAGCAGTTCTTC. It translates to CASSLGLAGGPQYNEQFF. The entire variable domain, with the rest obtained from reference TRBV9 and TRBJ2-1, is as follows: DSGVTQTPKHLITATGQRVTLRCSPRSGDLSVYWYQQSLDQGLQFLIQYYNGEERAKGNILERFSAQQFPDLHSELNLSSLELGDSALYFCASSLGLAGGPQYNEQFFGPGTRLTVL.

This clonotype was picked up a small number of times. The J gene is TRBJ2-3, the V gene TRBV9; D not resolved. CDR3 length: 11 amino acids. Germline lookup yields CDR1 SGDLS and CDR2 YYNGEE. DNA for the CDR3: TGTGGCGAAAGAGCTGCAGATACGCAGTATTTT. Translated: CGERAADTQYF.

This rearrangement joins TRBV29-1 to TRBJ2-7, with D possibly matching TRBD1 (5 bases). Trimming shortened V by 7 bases and J by 1 base, and 29 bases separated the two germline ends. This CDR3 contains 18 residues. CDR1 and CDR2 from the germline V gene are SQVTM and ANQGSEA. CDR3 nucleotides: TGCAGCGCTTCGCCCGACAGACACAAGGAGACTCCGTCCTACGAGCAGTACTTC. This encodes CSASPDRHKETPSYEQYF.

This clonotype was picked up a small number of times. The chain carries TRBV7-2 and TRBJ2-3; D perhaps matches TRBD2 (6 bases). The CDR3 runs 13 residues. Trimming removed 5 bases at V and 6 bases at J, with 12 bases between. Germline-derived CDR1 and CDR2 are SGHTA and FQGNSA. The CDR3 spells CASSGVGGDTQYF. DNA for the CDR3: TGTGCCAGCAGCGGGGTTGGGGGGGATACGCAGTATTTT. Full variable domain (remainder filled in from reference TRBV7-2 and TRBJ2-3): GAGVSQSPSNKVTEKGKDVELRCDPISGHTALYWYRQSLGQGLEFLIYFQGNSAPDKSGLPSDRFSAERTGGSVSTLTIQRTQQEDSAVYLCASSGVGGDTQYFGPGTRLTVL.

This clonotype was seen only a few times. The chain has TRBV6-1 and TRBJ2-7; possible D gene TRBD1, 6 bases. Trimming shortened V by 5 bases and J by 2 bases, and 16 bases separated the two germline ends. The CDR3 covers 15 residues. From germline, CDR1 is MNHNS and CDR2 SASEGT. In nucleotides, the CDR3 is TGTGCCAGCAGTTACACCCTAACAGGGACCTACGAGCAGTACTTC. This sequence encodes CASSYTLTGTYEQYF.

This rearrangement joins TRBV7-9 to TRBJ1-2; TRBD1 might be the D (5 bases). The CDR3 extends over 14 amino acids. The V gene's germline CDR1 is SEHNR and CDR2 FQNEAQ (reference sequence). The V end was cut by 4 bases, the J end by 11 bases, with 20 bases between. In DNA, the CDR3 is TGTGCCAGCAGCTGGACCGGGACCGCCAAGATTTACACCTTC. Amino acids: CASSWTGTAKIYTF.

This chain uses TRBV6-2 or TRBV6-3 with TRBJ2-2; D not resolved. The CDR3 spans 14 residues. V lost 5 bases, J lost 2 bases, and 9 bases lay in between. Germline V gene lookup returns CDR1 MNHEY and CDR2 SVGEGT. CDR3 region: CASSRAGNTGELFF. CDR3 coding DNA: TGTGCCAGCAGTCGCGCCGGAAACACCGGGGAGCTGTTTTTT.

This clonotype was seen more than once but under ten times. This rearrangement joins TRBV7-6 to TRBJ2-5, with a possible D match to TRBD2 (5 bases). The CDR3 has 13 amino acids. CDR1 is SGHVS and CDR2 is FNYEAQ in the germline V gene. V gave up 4 bases and J gave up 5 bases, with 11 bases separating them. The CDR3 sequence is CASSWAGEETQYF. The CDR3 DNA is TGTGCCAGCAGCTGGGCCGGGGAGGAGACCCAGTACTTC.

V is TRBV7-2 and J is TRBJ2-3, with D possibly matching TRBD2 (6 bases). Germline loops: CDR1 SGHTA, CDR2 FQGNSA. Trimming cost V 4 bases and J 2 bases, with 10 bases left between them. This CDR3 region has 14 residues. CDR3 DNA: TGTGCCAGCAGCTCGGAGGGCCTCACAGATACGCAGTATTTT. Translated: CASSSEGLTDTQYF.

As DNA, the CDR3 is TGTGCCAGCGCAGGACAGATGGCAGGCTATGGCTACACCTTC. Translated, it gives CASAGQMAGYGYTF. This chain connects TRBV6-1 to TRBJ1-2, with D possibly matching TRBD1 (6 bases). V lost 8 bases and J lost 4, with 17 bases in between. The CDR3 is 14 amino acids. The germline CDR1 and CDR2 sequences are MNHNS and SASEGT.

There are many counts of this clonotype. The chain combines TRBV7-6 with TRBJ2-2, with a tentative D call TRBD2 (5 bases). This CDR3 spans 15 amino acids. Germline V gene data show CDR1 as SGHVS and CDR2 as FNYEAQ. Trimming took 5 bases from V and 1 from J, leaving 11 bases between them. The CDR3 loop is CASSPTSGNTGELFF. CDR3 sequence (DNA): TGTGCCAGCAGCCCGACGAGCGGGAACACCGGGGAGCTGTTTTTT.

The chain is built from TRBV19 and TRBJ2-2; no clear D. CDR3 length: 18 amino acids. V was trimmed by 3 bases and J by 0 bases, leaving 17 bases between them. Germline V gives CDR1 LNHDA, CDR2 SQIVND (reference sequence). The CDR3 DNA follows: TGTGCCAGTAGTATTATTTACCGGCGGCAGACGAACACCGGGGAGCTGTTTTTT. Its translation is CASSIIYRRQTNTGELFF.

The chain is built from TRBV29-1 and TRBJ2-7, with TRBD1 as a possible D gene (6 bases). This CDR3 comprises 12 residues. The V gene lost 7 bases and the J gene lost 1 base, with 11 bases spanning the gap. CDR1 and CDR2 from the germline V gene are SQVTM and ANQGSEA. The CDR3 reads CSAATGSYEQYF. The CDR3 DNA is TGCAGCGCAGCGACAGGATCCTACGAGCAGTACTTC.

This clonotype was observed at least ten times. V gene TRBV7-2 combines with J gene TRBJ2-3; 9 positions agree with TRBD2. The CDR3 totals 15 residues. Per germline, CDR1 SGHTA and CDR2 FQGNSA. With 2 bases clipped from V and 5 bases from J, the junction kept 5 bases outside the gene matches. The CDR3 spells CASSLIAGAGDTQYF. CDR3 in DNA: TGTGCCAGCAGCTTAATAGCGGGAGCTGGAGATACGCAGTATTTT.

The chain combines TRBV7-4 with TRBJ2-5; D possibly corresponds to TRBD2 (6 bases). V gave up 3 bases and J gave up 0 bases, with 11 bases separating them. The germline gives CDR1 SGHVT, CDR2 SQSDAQ. This CDR3 contains 15 residues. CDR3 sequence: CASSLDRDYQETQYF. DNA for the CDR3: TGTGCCAGCAGCTTGGACCGGGACTACCAAGAGACCCAGTACTTC.

This clonotype occurred a few times. The V and J genes are TRBV28 and TRBJ1-2; 9 bases match TRBD1. Germline CDR1 reads MDHEN; CDR2 reads SYDVKM. J gave up 4 bases and V 6 bases, and 6 bases lay outside the gene matches. The CDR3 runs 14 residues. Here the CDR3 reads CASSQNRGLYGYTF. In DNA form, the CDR3 reads TGTGCCAGCAGCCAGAACAGGGGGCTCTATGGCTACACCTTC.